This TCR beta chain derives from a study of shared clonotypes between healthy human individuals. The material for each subset, its genomic DNA, was split evenly across several immunoSEQ plates. Assay used: immunoSEQ multiplex PCR; TCRdb lists only in-frame clones, some missing. Found here are approximately 2.1 million clones, more than 85% of them singletons; the top ten hold about 0.39%. CD4+ cells yielded CD45RA+ naive and CD45RA-negative memory subsets. Germline CDR1 is KGHSH and CDR2 is LQKENI. J lost 4 bases, V lost 3 bases, and 6 bases had no gene match. There are 16 residues in the CDR3. For this clone: The same CDR3 arises from other DNA sequences in this sample as well.

The sample was naive CD4+ T cells from PBMCs. The subset is: CD45RA+ positively selected. This chain joins TRBV18 and TRBJ1-1, with 12 bases matching TRBD1. The sequence was obtained from a man younger than 30 in good health. Some clones in this sample may be carry-over from other donors' samples. The DNA of the CDR3 is TGTGCCAGCTCACCGGGACAGGGGGCGTTGGGCACTGAAGCTTTCTTT. Translating it yields CASSPGQGALGTEAFF.